The next 12 T cell receptor beta chains were all read from a single sample in a study of blood T cell repertoires in COVID-19. Profiled with immunoSEQ multiplex PCR; TCRdb holds only in-frame clones, not every one. The sample shows 200,000 to 250,000 clones, about 87% of them seen only once. Sample: PBMCs or T cells enriched from blood (not recorded which). Receptor source: a woman in her 30s who had been exposed to COVID-19.

The chain couples TRBV30 to TRBJ2-1, with 9 bases aligning to TRBD1. With V trimmed by 2 bases and J by 6 bases, 2 bases remained unmatched. CDR1 is GTSNPN, CDR2 SVGIG, per germline (reference sequence). This CDR3 is 13 amino acids long. This CDR3 reads CAWSTGGFNEQFF. CDR3 DNA: TGTGCCTGGAGTACAGGGGGCTTCAATGAGCAGTTCTTC.

This chain joins TRBV12-5 and TRBJ2-7, with a weak D call TRBD2 (5 bases). The germline V gene encodes CDR1 LGHNT and CDR2 FRNRAP. V gave up 7 bases and J gave up 0 bases, with 10 bases separating them. This CDR3 has 13 residues. The CDR3 region is CASVLGSSYEQYF. The CDR3, as DNA: TGTGCTAGTGTTTTAGGGAGCTCCTACGAGCAGTACTTC. Complete variable domain (other parts from reference TRBV12-5 and TRBJ2-7): DARVTQTPRHKVTEMGQEVTMRCQPILGHNTVFWYRQTMMQGLELLAYFRNRAPLDDSGMPKDRFSAEMPDATLATLKIQPSEPRDSAVYFCASVLGSSYEQYFGPGTRLTVT.

This clone was counted once. CDR3 coding DNA: TGTGCCAGCAGCCAAGTCAACAGGGGAAACATTCAGTACTTC. Amino acids: CASSQVNRGNIQYF. V and J are TRBV3-1 (or the pseudogene TRBV3-2) and TRBJ2-4; 7 bases map to TRBD1. The CDR3 runs to 14 residues. From germline, CDR1 is LGHDT and CDR2 YNNKEL (reference sequence). V was pared by 1 base and J by 6 bases, with 3 bases of the junction left unmatched.

A word on this clone: Compared with germline, one end of the junction differs, possibly owing to a read error. This rearrangement joins TRBV7-7 to TRBJ2-2; TRBD2 matches 7 bases. CDR1 is SSHAT and CDR2 is FNYEAQ in the germline V gene (reference sequence). CDR3 length: 15 residues. The CDR3 is CASSQGGRNTGELFF. The CDR3 region has the DNA TGTGCTAGCAGCCAGGGAGGGAGGAACACCGGGGAGCTGTTTTTT.

This sequence joins TRBV2 and TRBJ1-4; no firm D call. The germline V and J ends were trimmed by 4 bases and 4 bases, with 10 bases remaining between them. The V gene's germline CDR1 is SNHLY and CDR2 FYNNEI. There are 14 residues in the CDR3. The CDR3, as DNA: TGTGCCAGCAGTGTCGCCAGGATTAATGAAAAACTGTTTTTT. Translated, it gives CASSVARINEKLFF.

This chain uses TRBV9 with TRBJ2-1; 7 bases match TRBD2. V was pared by 0 bases and J by 6 bases, with 6 bases of the junction left unmatched. CDR1 is SGDLS, CDR2 YYNGEE, per germline. This CDR3 is built from 15 residues. CDR3 sequence: CASSVGLAPVNEQFF. The CDR3 bases are TGTGCCAGCAGCGTAGGACTAGCTCCCGTCAATGAGCAGTTCTTC.

This clone showed up just once. The rearrangement uses TRBV13 and TRBJ2-5; 13 positions agree with TRBD2. With V trimmed by 5 bases and J by 2 bases, 11 bases remained unmatched. This CDR3 comprises 18 residues. CDR1 PRHDT and CDR2 FYEKMQ come from the germline V gene (reference sequence). The CDR3 loop is CASSATYPGLAGQETQYF. The CDR3 DNA reads as TGTGCCAGCAGCGCAACATACCCGGGACTAGCGGGACAAGAGACCCAGTACTTC.

V is TRBV18 and J is TRBJ2-5, with D perhaps matching TRBD1 (6 bases). CDR1 is KGHSH, CDR2 LQKENI, per germline. The CDR3 is 15 amino acids. Trimming took 4 bases from V and 2 from J, leaving 14 bases between them. CDR3 amino acids: CASSLGGAGQETQYF. The CDR3 DNA sequence: TGTGCCAGCTCACTTGGGGGCGCGGGTCAAGAGACCCAGTACTTC.

CDR3 bases: TGTGCCAGCAGTTTTACTCGCAATCAGCCCCAGCATTTT. Amino acids: CASSFTRNQPQHF. The chain employs TRBV12-3 or TRBV12-4 and TRBJ1-5; D remains unclear. CDR3 length: 13 amino acids. Between the trimmed V and J ends, which lost 3 bases and 2 bases, there was a span of 5 bases.

The chain couples TRBV5-1 to TRBJ2-5, with TRBD2 matching 9 bases. In germline, CDR1 is SGHRS, CDR2 YFSETQ. Unmatched junction bases numbered 1, after V lost 2 bases and J lost 2 bases. This CDR3 is 14 amino acids long. For the CDR3, the DNA is TGCGCCAGCAGCTTCGCGGGAGGGCAAGAGACCCAGTACTTC. It yields the protein CASSFAGGQETQYF.

The J gene is TRBJ2-3, the V gene TRBV2; 8 bases are a match to TRBD2. V lost 2 bases to trimming and J lost 4 bases; unmatched junction nucleotides: 5. The CDR3 extends over 15 amino acids. Germline CDR1 is SNHLY and CDR2 is FYNNEI. This CDR3 reads CASSEISGNPDTQYF. CDR3 sequence (DNA): TGTGCCAGCAGTGAAATTAGCGGGAACCCAGATACGCAGTATTTT.

This clone came up once. This chain uses TRBV19 with TRBJ2-7, with 10 bases fitting TRBD2. Germline V gene data show CDR1 as LNHDA and CDR2 as SQIVND (reference sequence). The CDR3 runs 17 residues. The V gene end was trimmed by 5 bases and the J gene end by 1 base; junction bases not matched to a gene: 11. The CDR3 DNA reads as TGTGCCAGTAGTCCTCGCTCTAGCGGGAGTTGGTCCTACGAGCAGTACTTC. It encodes CASSPRSSGSWSYEQYF. Full variable domain (remainder filled in from reference TRBV19 and TRBJ2-7): DGGITQSPKYLFRKEGQNVTLSCEQNLNHDAMYWYRQDPGQGLRLIYYSQIVNDFQKGDIAEGYSVSREKKESFPLTVTSAQKNPTAFYLCASSPRSSGSWSYEQYFGPGTRLTVT.